One sample yielded the 2 T cell receptor beta chains listed below, sequenced in a study of molecular identifiers for immune sequencing clone quantification. One entry per CDR3 protein, called by TCRdb with MiXCR from the PCR reads. The data hold 460,000 or so distinct CDR3 sequences, with 20% to 25% observed a single time. The specimen was naive CD8+ T cells from blood, with Jurkat cell RNA spiked in. The subset: FACS-sorted CD8+CD4-CCR7+CD45RA+ naive T cells. The receptors shown here come from a human donor in good health. Some libraries in this study had Jurkat cell RNA spiked in.

For the CDR3, the DNA is TGCGCCAGCAGCCAAGATGGTAGAGGGAACGGCTACACCTTC. Its protein is CASSQDGRGNGYTF. The chain recombines TRBV4-1 with TRBJ1-2; no clear D gene. Trimming left V 0 bases short and J 8 bases short, with 13 bases between. Germline V gene data show CDR1 as MGHRA and CDR2 as YSYEKL. The CDR3 covers 14 residues.

This clonotype has a handful of counts. The chain combines TRBV4-1 with TRBJ2-7; D gene unclear. This CDR3 spans 15 amino acids. Trimming pared 4 bases from V and 5 bases from J, leaving 18 bases between. Germline loops: CDR1 MGHRA, CDR2 YSYEKL. DNA for the CDR3: TGCGCCAGCAGCCTAGTTCTTGGAACCGCCCACGAGCAGTACTTC. Encoded protein: CASSLVLGTAHEQYF.